The 27 T cell receptor beta chains listed next were all sequenced from one sample in a study of long-term antiretroviral therapy in people with HIV. Run at survey level, the immunoSEQ assay was version v3.0. Measured with immunoSEQ multiplex PCR; TCRdb has only the in-frame clones, and not every one. The sample includes tens of thousands of clones, approximately 80% of them seen just once. Sequences were derived from unsorted PBMCs, sampled 0.3 years after starting antiretroviral therapy. The receptors shown here come from a man in his forties or fifties with HIV.

The V and J genes are TRBV19 and TRBJ2-5, with D hard to call. The CDR3 runs 11 residues. CDR1 is LNHDA and CDR2 is SQIVND in the germline V gene (reference sequence). Trimming removed 8 bases at V and 5 bases at J, with 9 bases between. CDR3 nucleotides: TGTGCCAGTTCCGACTGGGAGACCCAGTACTTC. It codes for CASSDWETQYF.

The chain carries TRBV5-1 and TRBJ2-2; D remains ambiguous. The ends were cut back, 2 bases at V and 6 bases at J, with 11 bases in the middle. Germline lookup yields CDR1 SGHRS and CDR2 YFSETQ. This CDR3 region has 14 residues. The CDR3 spells CASSFIGSSGELFF. Here the CDR3 DNA reads TGCGCCAGCAGCTTCATTGGTTCCTCCGGGGAGCTGTTTTTT. Full variable domain (outside the CDR3, taken from reference TRBV5-1 and TRBJ2-2): KAGVTQTPRYLIKTRGQQVTLSCSPISGHRSVSWYQQTPGQGLQFLFEYFSETQRNKGNFPGRFSGRQFSNSRSEMNVSTLELGDSALYLCASSFIGSSGELFFGEGSRLTVL.

The chain carries TRBV19 and TRBJ2-7; D perhaps matches TRBD2 (6 bases). Germline CDR1 and CDR2: LNHDA and SQIVND (reference sequence). Deletions cut 3 bases from V and 2 bases from J, with 11 bases between. CDR3 size: 14 residues. This CDR3 reads CASSIAGRTYEQYF. CDR3 nucleotide sequence: TGTGCCAGTAGTATTGCGGGACGTACCTACGAGCAGTACTTC.

CDR3 sequence reads: CATGGLGRGTDTQYF. For the CDR3, the DNA is TGTGCCACCGGGGGCCTGGGGAGGGGGACAGATACGCAGTATTTT. The chain carries TRBV10-3 and TRBJ2-3; D possibly corresponds to TRBD2 (7 bases). Germline CDR1 and CDR2: ENHRY and SYGVKD. The CDR3 loop spans 15 amino acids. Trimming left V 10 bases short and J 3 bases short, with 20 bases between.

The J gene is TRBJ2-1, the V gene TRBV5-1; 14 bases agree with TRBD2. This CDR3 has 16 amino acids. V trimming: 4 bases; J trimming: 12 bases; junction bases outside the gene matches: 12. Germline lookup yields CDR1 SGHRS and CDR2 YFSETQ. The CDR3 loop reads CASSPPTSGGGQGQFF. CDR3 nucleotide sequence: TGCGCCAGCAGCCCTCCGACTAGCGGGGGGGGACAGGGGCAGTTCTTC.

This chain connects TRBV27 to TRBJ1-1; D is undetermined. From germline, CDR1 is MNHEY and CDR2 SMNVEV (reference sequence). V shed 7 bases and J shed 5 bases, with 17 bases lying between them. CDR3 size: 14 residues. CDR3 residues: CASKFGHLGTEAFF. For the CDR3, the DNA is TGTGCCAGCAAATTCGGCCATCTTGGGACTGAAGCTTTCTTT.

The genes are TRBV13 and TRBJ2-7, with a possible D match to TRBD2 (6 bases). Germline V gene sequence: CDR1 PRHDT, CDR2 FYEKMQ (reference sequence). V gave up 0 bases and J gave up 6 bases, with 6 bases separating them. This CDR3 spans 12 amino acids. CDR3 DNA sequence: TGTGCCAGCAGCTTAGGGGGAGGCGAGCAGTACTTC. Amino acids: CASSLGGGEQYF.

CDR3 in DNA: TGTGCCAGCAGCTCGGACAGGGGTAACATTCAGTACTTC. This sequence encodes CASSSDRGNIQYF. V gene TRBV7-2 combines with J gene TRBJ2-4; TRBD1 matches 9 bases. J gave up 7 bases and V 4 bases, and 2 bases lay outside the gene matches. The CDR3 is 13 amino acids. Germline V gives CDR1 SGHTA, CDR2 FQGNSA.

V gene TRBV15 combines with J gene TRBJ2-7; the D is unclear. The CDR3 is 13 amino acids. Germline V gives CDR1 LNHNV, CDR2 YYDKDF (reference sequence). The V end lost 1 base, the J end lost 7 bases, and 11 bases lay between the germline ends. The chain's CDR3 is CATSRATVREQYF. In nucleotides, the CDR3 is TGTGCCACCAGCAGAGCGACGGTCCGGGAGCAGTACTTC.

This clone was observed once. The gene calls are TRBV5-1 and TRBJ1-1, with 7 positions matching TRBD1. Germline CDR1 and CDR2: SGHRS and YFSETQ. The CDR3 spans 14 residues. Trimming cost V 4 bases and J 0 bases; bases outside gene matches: 3. CDR3 in amino acids: CASSAQGVNTEAFF. CDR3 in DNA: TGCGCCAGCAGCGCGCAGGGGGTGAACACTGAAGCTTTCTTT.

This clone was detected only once. The rearrangement links TRBV30 to TRBJ2-5, with D hard to call. V gave up 0 bases and J gave up 2 bases, with 7 bases separating them. Germline-derived CDR1 and CDR2 are GTSNPN and SVGIG (reference sequence). This CDR3 comprises 13 residues. This CDR3 is CAWSVRRQETQYF. For the CDR3, the DNA is TGTGCCTGGAGTGTACGCAGACAAGAGACCCAGTACTTC.

The chain employs TRBV5-1 and TRBJ1-1, with TRBD1 matching 7 bases. The CDR3 extends over 15 amino acids. CDR1 is SGHRS and CDR2 is YFSETQ in the germline V gene. J gave up 0 bases and V 2 bases, and 4 bases lay outside the gene matches. The CDR3 nucleotides are TGCGCCAGCAGCTTAAGGGACAGCTTGAACACTGAAGCTTTCTTT. It codes for CASSLRDSLNTEAFF.

V and J are TRBV7-8 and TRBJ2-1; weak D call: TRBD2 (6 bases). V was trimmed by 1 base and J by 0 bases, leaving 10 bases between them. The CDR3 is made up of 16 amino acids. Germline values: CDR1 SGHVS, CDR2 FQNEAQ. The DNA for the CDR3 is TGTGCCAGCAGCTTAGGCGCGGGGTTCTCCTACAATGAGCAGTTCTTC. Translated: CASSLGAGFSYNEQFF.

CDR3 nucleotides: TGTGCCAGCAGCTCAGGGGTTAACACTGAAGCTTTCTTT. Residues: CASSSGVNTEAFF. This chain joins TRBV7-2 and TRBJ1-1, with D possibly matching TRBD1 (6 bases). Trimming shortened V by 4 bases and J by 2 bases, and 8 bases separated the two germline ends. Germline-derived CDR1 and CDR2 are SGHTA and FQGNSA. There are 13 residues in the CDR3.

This clone has a handful of counts. This sequence joins TRBV10-2 and TRBJ1-3; a weak D match, TRBD1 (5 bases). The V and J ends lost 8 bases and 0 bases respectively, with 11 bases between them. Germline V lookup: CDR1 WSHSY, CDR2 SAAADI. The CDR3 runs 14 residues. CDR3 sequence reads: CASGASTSGNTIYF. CDR3 DNA sequence: TGCGCCAGCGGGGCATCCACCTCTGGAAACACCATATATTTT.

The V call is TRBV30, the J call TRBJ1-5; 8 nucleotides agree with TRBD1. J was trimmed by 2 bases and V by 2 bases; bases with no gene match: 5. This CDR3 is 15 amino acids long. Per the germline V gene, CDR1 is GTSNPN and CDR2 is SVGIG (reference sequence). The CDR3 region has the DNA TGTGCCTGGAGTATAACAGGGGGTGGCAATCAGCCCCAGCATTTT. The encoded protein is CAWSITGGGNQPQHF.

The chain combines TRBV6-5 with TRBJ1-2, with TRBD1 identical over 8 bases. The CDR3 spans 13 residues. Germline assignment: CDR1 MNHEY and CDR2 SVGAGI. The V gene end was trimmed by 6 bases and the J gene end by 7 bases; junction bases not matched to a gene: 7. This CDR3 reads CASSLGQGGGYTF. CDR3 bases: TGTGCCAGCAGCCTAGGACAGGGTGGTGGCTACACCTTC.

The rearrangement links TRBV6-6 to TRBJ1-5; D unclear. The ends were cut back, 2 bases at V and 6 bases at J, with 8 bases in the middle. From germline, CDR1 is MNHNY and CDR2 SVGAGI (reference sequence). CDR3 length: 13 residues. This CDR3 reads CASSYPLGQPQHF. The CDR3 DNA reads TGTGCCAGCAGTTACCCCCTCGGTCAGCCCCAGCATTTT.

V gene TRBV30 combines with J gene TRBJ1-4, with D uncertain. V lost 2 bases and J lost 5, with 12 bases in between. The CDR3 length is 14 residues. Germline CDR1 reads GTSNPN; CDR2 reads SVGIG (reference sequence). The CDR3 DNA sequence: TGTGCCTGGAGTATCCAGAGGGTAAATGAAAAACTGTTTTTT. This gives the protein CAWSIQRVNEKLFF.

The rearrangement joins TRBV19 to TRBJ2-5; 7 positions agree with TRBD2. There are 13 residues in the CDR3. CDR1 is LNHDA and CDR2 is SQIVND in the germline V gene (reference sequence). With V trimmed by 8 bases and J by 0 bases, 3 bases remained unmatched. CDR3 amino acids: CASDSGYQETQYF. CDR3 in DNA: TGTGCCAGTGATAGCGGGTACCAAGAGACCCAGTACTTC.

This CDR3 is CASSPDRRGLNQPQHF. For the CDR3, the DNA is TGTGCCAGCAGCCCTGACCGCAGGGGGCTCAATCAGCCCCAGCATTTT. This chain joins TRBV7-9 and TRBJ1-5; 8 bases map to TRBD1. The V gene's germline CDR1 is SEHNR and CDR2 FQNEAQ (reference sequence). The CDR3 totals 16 residues. J gave up 3 bases and V 5 bases, and 9 bases lay outside the gene matches.

The chain is built from TRBV18 and TRBJ2-7, with D perhaps matching TRBD1 or TRBD2 (6 bases each). V gave up 3 bases and J gave up 2 bases, with 11 bases separating them. Germline CDR1 reads KGHSH; CDR2 reads LQKENI. This CDR3 region has 14 residues. The DNA for the CDR3 is TGTGCCAGCTCACCGGGGGGCATCCCCTACGAGCAGTACTTC. Translated, it gives CASSPGGIPYEQYF.

This clone was observed a few times. The rearrangement links TRBV27 to TRBJ1-5; D is perhaps TRBD1 (5 bases). The germline gives CDR1 MNHEY, CDR2 SMNVEV (reference sequence). Trimming pared 3 bases from V and 7 bases from J, leaving 13 bases between. This CDR3 has 14 residues. CDR3: CASSFRKEGQPQHF. The DNA of the CDR3 is TGTGCCAGCAGTTTTCGCAAGGAGGGGCAGCCCCAGCATTTT.

The chain couples TRBV5-1 to TRBJ2-2; D is uncertain. V was pared by 1 base and J by 1 base, with 8 bases between. The CDR3 sequence is 15 residues long. From germline, CDR1 is SGHRS and CDR2 YFSETQ. As DNA, the CDR3 is TGCGCCAGCAGCTTGAGGGCAGGGAACACCGGGGAGCTGTTTTTT. Encoded protein: CASSLRAGNTGELFF.

This clone has just a few counts. V is TRBV19 and J is TRBJ2-7, with D possibly matching TRBD1 (5 bases). V dropped 6 bases and J dropped 5 bases, with 17 bases sitting between them. The germline V gene encodes CDR1 LNHDA and CDR2 SQIVND (reference sequence). This CDR3 has 14 residues. The CDR3 loop is CASSSLDSSDEQYF. DNA for the CDR3: TGTGCCAGTAGCTCCCTCGACAGTTCCGACGAGCAGTACTTC.

The chain combines TRBV5-5 with TRBJ2-1; 8 bases match TRBD1. The CDR3 is made up of 15 amino acids. V shed 6 bases, J shed 0 bases, and the junction held 5 bases outside the gene matches. Germline V gene sequence: CDR1 SGHKS, CDR2 YYEKEE (reference sequence). The chain's CDR3 is CASKRTGTSYNEQFF. The CDR3 DNA is TGTGCCAGCAAACGGACAGGGACCTCCTACAATGAGCAGTTCTTC.

The chain is built from TRBV19 and TRBJ2-5; D is undetermined. Germline V gene lookup returns CDR1 LNHDA and CDR2 SQIVND (reference sequence). There are 16 residues in the CDR3. The V end lost 5 bases, the J end lost 0 bases, and 16 bases lay between the germline ends. CDR3 coding DNA: TGTGCCAGTAGTGGCAACCCCTGGACGGACCAAGAGACCCAGTACTTC. Its translation is CASSGNPWTDQETQYF.